This T cell receptor (beta chain) came from a study of cytomegalovirus exposure and HLA in healthy donors. PCR involved 60 Vbeta and 13 Jbeta primers. Clones were read by immunoSEQ multiplex PCR, and TCRdb kept only the in-frame ones, dropping some. Of about 180,000 clones detected, roughly three quarters appear once; the ten largest clones hold about 2.7%. This CDR3 region has 15 residues. Germline trimming cut 4 bases from V and 7 bases from J; bases unmatched to any gene: 8. Germline V gene data show CDR1 as LNHDA and CDR2 as SQIVND (reference sequence). The sample comprised PBMCs. V gene TRBV19 combines with J gene TRBJ1-5, with 9 bases fitting TRBD1. The clonotype comes from a male donor in good health and CMV-seronegative. CDR3 in DNA: TGTGCCAGTAGTACGTTACAGGGGGCGAACCAGCCCCAGCATTTT. Its protein product is CASSTLQGANQPQHF. Supplemented by reference TRBV19 and TRBJ1-5, the full variable domain reads DGGITQSPKYLFRKEGQNVTLSCEQNLNHDAMYWYRQDPGQGLRLIYYSQIVNDFQKGDIAEGYSVSREKKESFPLTVTSAQKNPTAFYLCASSTLQGANQPQHFGDGTRLSIL.